The 14 T cell receptor beta chains below all came from one sample that was sequenced in a study of blood T cell repertoires in COVID-19. This table comes from immunoSEQ multiplex PCR, and its TCRdb copy is limited to in-frame clones, with some not included. The sample holds around 300,000 clones, 85% to 90% seen once. Sequencing used PBMCs or T cells enriched from blood (not recorded which). All receptors derive from a woman aged 18 to 35 with acute COVID-19.

The chain couples TRBV30 to TRBJ2-5; 12 positions match TRBD2. With 2 bases clipped from V and 1 base from J, the junction kept 5 bases outside the gene matches. Germline CDR1 and CDR2: GTSNPN and SVGIG (reference sequence). The CDR3 covers 16 residues. The CDR3 nucleotides are TGTGCCTGGAGTCCAGGACTAGCGGGGCTCCAAGAGACCCAGTACTTC. Translation gives CAWSPGLAGLQETQYF.

The V and J genes are TRBV5-1 and TRBJ2-6; no clear D. V was clipped by 4 bases and J by 0 bases, with 8 bases between them. The CDR3 contains 15 residues. CDR1 and CDR2 from the germline V gene are SGHRS and YFSETQ. The CDR3 nucleotides are TGCGCCAGCAGCCTGGTGGCCTCTGGGGCCAACGTCCTGACTTTC. This translates into CASSLVASGANVLTF.

This chain joins TRBV7-6 and TRBJ2-1; maybe TRBD1 (7 bases). Trimming stripped 5 bases from V and 4 bases from J, with 24 bases between. In germline, CDR1 is SGHVS, CDR2 FNYEAQ. This CDR3 spans 18 amino acids. CDR3 sequence reads: CASSLLSQGGEGYNEQFF. Written as DNA, the CDR3 is TGTGCCAGCAGCCTCCTGTCCCAGGGGGGAGAGGGATACAATGAGCAGTTCTTC.

This rearrangement joins TRBV6-5 to TRBJ1-2, with D perhaps TRBD1 (6 bases). The CDR3 covers 13 residues. V lost 6 bases to trimming and J lost 7 bases, with 15 bases between them. The germline CDR1 and CDR2 sequences are MNHEY and SVGAGI. DNA for the CDR3: TGTGCCAGCAGACAAACAGGGATAGGTGGCTACACCTTC. Protein: CASRQTGIGGYTF.

This clone has a handful of counts. This chain joins TRBV7-8 and TRBJ1-5; 7 bases fit TRBD1. Germline V lookup: CDR1 SGHVS, CDR2 FQNEAQ. There are 16 residues in the CDR3. Losses at the gene ends were 1 base for V and 2 bases for J; bases not matched to a gene: 5. The CDR3, as DNA: TGTGCCAGCAGCTTAGGGGGTGGGACAGGCAATCAGCCCCAGCATTTT. It specifies CASSLGGGTGNQPQHF. Full variable domain (missing parts from reference TRBV7-8 and TRBJ1-5): GAGVSQSPRYKVAKRGQDVALRCDPISGHVSLFWYQQALGQGPEFLTYFQNEAQLDKSGLPSDRFFAERPEGSVSTLKIQRTQQEDSAVYLCASSLGGGTGNQPQHFGDGTRLSIL.

CDR3 loop: CASSSFGGGSSYEQYF. In nucleotides, the CDR3 is TGTGCCAGCAGTTCTTTCGGCGGCGGCAGCTCCTACGAGCAGTACTTC. This chain links TRBV27 with TRBJ2-7; unclear D gene. V lost 4 bases to trimming and J lost 0 bases, with 16 bases between them. This CDR3 contains 16 residues. The germline V gene has CDR1 MNHEY and CDR2 SMNVEV (reference sequence).

The chain employs TRBV5-1 and TRBJ2-1, with 9 bases that match TRBD1. The CDR3 contains 15 residues. J gave up 2 bases and V 3 bases, and 3 bases lay outside the gene matches. CDR1 is SGHRS and CDR2 is YFSETQ in the germline V gene. The CDR3 loop reads CASSSGDRAYNEQFF. The CDR3 bases are TGCGCCAGCAGCTCGGGGGACAGGGCCTACAATGAGCAGTTCTTC.

The chain couples TRBV24-1 to TRBJ1-5, with 7 bases identical to TRBD1. The V and J ends lost 3 bases and 3 bases, in that order; junction bases with no gene match: 10. CDR3 length: 17 residues. Germline CDR1 KGHDR, CDR2 SFDVKD. The DNA of the CDR3 is TGTGCCACCAGTGATCCTGTGGGCAGGGGGGACAATCAGCCCCAGCATTTT. This sequence encodes CATSDPVGRGDNQPQHF.

This rearrangement joins TRBV2 to TRBJ2-6, with 7 bases fitting TRBD1. This CDR3 spans 16 amino acids. J gave up 2 bases and V 4 bases, and 5 bases lay outside the gene matches. From germline, CDR1 is SNHLY and CDR2 FYNNEI. CDR3 residues: CASSVSGGAGANVLTF. CDR3 in DNA: TGTGCCAGCAGTGTATCAGGGGGAGCTGGGGCCAACGTCCTGACTTTC. The variable domain in full, with the rest retrieved from reference TRBV2 and TRBJ2-6, is EPEVTQTPSHQVTQMGQEVILRCVPISNHLYFYWYRQILGQKVEFLVSFYNNEISEKSEIFDDQFSVERPDGSNFTLKIRSTKLEDSAMYFCASSVSGGAGANVLTFGAGSRLTVL.

The CDR3 reads CASSQDVTGSGKLFF. As DNA, the CDR3 is TGTGCCAGCAGCCAAGATGTAACAGGGAGTGGAAAACTGTTTTTT. The chain recombines TRBV3-1 (or the pseudogene TRBV3-2) with TRBJ1-4, with D possibly being TRBD1 (6 bases). Trimming cost V 0 bases and J 10 bases, with 15 bases left between them. Germline CDR1 and CDR2: LGHDT and YNNKEL (reference sequence). This CDR3 region has 15 residues.

The chain joins TRBV18 to TRBJ1-1; D gene unclear. The CDR3 is made up of 16 amino acids. CDR1 and CDR2 from the germline V gene are KGHSH and LQKENI. V dropped 1 base and J dropped 7 bases, with 19 bases sitting between them. This CDR3 is CASSPLHRGRVVEAFF. In DNA form, the CDR3 reads TGTGCCAGCTCACCACTCCATCGAGGCAGAGTGGTTGAAGCTTTCTTT.

CDR3 coding DNA: TGTGCCACCGTTATTTTAGCTAACTATGGCTACACCTTC. Amino acids: CATVILANYGYTF. The J gene is TRBJ1-2, the V gene TRBV28; D is ambiguous. There are 13 residues in the CDR3. CDR1 is MDHEN and CDR2 is SYDVKM in the germline V gene. V lost 10 bases and J 0 bases, leaving 12 bases between the germline ends.

The rearrangement links TRBV7-9 to TRBJ2-1; D might be TRBD2 (6 bases). Trimming removed 3 bases from V and 5 bases from J, with 11 bases in between. The germline V gene encodes CDR1 SEHNR and CDR2 FQNEAQ (reference sequence). This CDR3 contains 14 residues. DNA of the CDR3: TGTGCCAGCAGCTTTCGGGGGAACCACAATGAGCAGTTCTTC. Its translation: CASSFRGNHNEQFF.

This clone was counted a single time. The J gene is TRBJ2-7, the V gene TRBV11-2; TRBD2 agrees at 11 bases. CDR3 size: 14 residues. After removal of 4 bases from V and 2 bases from J, the junction contained 1 base not matched to a gene. From germline, CDR1 is SGHAT and CDR2 FQNNGV. CDR3 sequence (DNA): TGTGCCAGCAGCTCGGGACTAGCGGCCTACGAGCAGTACTTC. Encoded protein: CASSSGLAAYEQYF.